Following are 12 T cell receptor beta chains from one sample sequenced in a study of cytomegalovirus exposure and HLA in healthy donors. PCR involved 60 Vbeta and 13 Jbeta primers. TCRdb keeps only in-frame clones here, not all; method: immunoSEQ multiplex PCR. Of hundreds of thousands of clones in the sample, approximately 82% were seen once. Specimen: PBMCs. The receptor set was obtained from a woman aged 40 to 50 in good health and CMV-seronegative.

This rearrangement joins TRBV27 to TRBJ2-2; the match to TRBD2 covers 13 bases. This CDR3 has 17 amino acids. V trimming: 1 base; J trimming: 7 bases; junction bases outside the gene matches: 6. Germline V CDR1 and CDR2: MNHEY, SMNVEV (reference sequence). The CDR3 sequence is CASSLLQGLAGSGELFF. In DNA, the CDR3 is TGTGCCAGCAGTTTATTGCAGGGACTAGCGGGGAGCGGGGAGCTGTTTTTT.

The chain couples TRBV4-3 to TRBJ1-2; a weak D match, TRBD1 (5 bases). The CDR3 length is 15 residues. V lost 0 bases, J lost 6 bases, and 14 bases lay in between. From germline, CDR1 is LGHNA and CDR2 YSLEER. The CDR3: CASSQDRQGDNGYTF. CDR3 nucleotide sequence: TGCGCCAGCAGCCAAGATCGGCAGGGTGATAATGGCTACACCTTC.

The V and J genes are TRBV19 and TRBJ1-1, with 8 bases that match TRBD1. The CDR3 consists of 15 residues. With V trimmed by 4 bases and J by 5 bases, 9 bases remained unmatched. Germline V gives CDR1 LNHDA, CDR2 SQIVND (reference sequence). DNA of the CDR3: TGTGCCAGTAGTAGGAGACAGGGGCCAGAGACTGAAGCTTTCTTT. Translated: CASSRRQGPETEAFF. The whole variable domain, filled in from reference TRBV19 and TRBJ1-1, reads DGGITQSPKYLFRKEGQNVTLSCEQNLNHDAMYWYRQDPGQGLRLIYYSQIVNDFQKGDIAEGYSVSREKKESFPLTVTSAQKNPTAFYLCASSRRQGPETEAFFGQGTRLTVV.

This chain joins TRBV20-1 and TRBJ1-1; D gene uncertain. The CDR3 loop spans 11 amino acids. V lost 1 base to trimming and J lost 4 bases, with 4 bases between them. Per germline, CDR1 DFQATT and CDR2 SNEGSKA (reference sequence). The chain's CDR3 is CSARVATEAFF. CDR3 DNA: TGCAGTGCTAGAGTGGCCACTGAAGCTTTCTTT.

This clone turned up a few times. The V call is TRBV7-9, the J call TRBJ1-1, with D unresolved. The ends were cut back, 6 bases at V and 0 bases at J, with 8 bases in the middle. Germline CDR1 reads SEHNR; CDR2 reads FQNEAQ (reference sequence). The CDR3 totals 13 residues. The CDR3, as DNA: TGTGCCAGCAGAGAGACACTGAACACTGAAGCTTTCTTT. Amino acids: CASRETLNTEAFF.

This clone turned up a few times. J is TRBJ2-3 and V is TRBV6-1; TRBD2 matches at 7 bases. V shed 0 bases and J 6 bases; nucleotides not matched to a gene: 3. Germline V gene sequence: CDR1 MNHNS, CDR2 SASEGT. CDR3 length: 14 residues. CDR3 sequence (DNA): TGTGCCAGCAGTGAAGCGCTCGGGAGGGATACGCAGTATTTT. As protein: CASSEALGRDTQYF.

This rearrangement joins TRBV11-3 to TRBJ2-7, with 9 nucleotides matching TRBD1. With V trimmed by 7 bases and J by 0 bases, 4 bases remained unmatched. Germline CDR1 reads SGHNT; CDR2 reads YENEEA. The length of the CDR3 is 14 residues. The CDR3 loop is CASKPGQGSYEQYF. The CDR3 DNA follows: TGTGCCAGCAAACCGGGACAGGGCTCCTACGAGCAGTACTTC. The whole variable domain, remainder taken from reference TRBV11-3 and TRBJ2-7, is EAGVVQSPRYKIIEKKQPVAFWCNPISGHNTLYWYLQNLGQGPELLIRYENEEAVDDSQLPKDRFSAERLKGVDSTLKIQPAELGDSAVYLCASKPGQGSYEQYFGPGTRLTVT.

The chain links TRBV4-1 to TRBJ2-7, with 9 bases that match TRBD1. The CDR3 runs to 13 residues. Unmatched junction bases numbered 7, after V lost 9 bases and J lost 4 bases. Germline V CDR1 and CDR2: MGHRA, YSYEKL. The CDR3 reads CARAGTGNYEQYF. The CDR3 bases are TGCGCCAGGGCGGGGACAGGGAATTACGAGCAGTACTTC.

This clone was counted a single time. The rearrangement links TRBV19 to TRBJ2-7, with 8 nucleotides matching TRBD1. Germline V gene lookup returns CDR1 LNHDA and CDR2 SQIVND (reference sequence). V lost 4 bases and J lost 5; bases outside the gene matches: 7. This CDR3 contains 14 residues. The CDR3 DNA follows: TGTGCCAGTAGTACCGGACAGGGATCCCACGAGCAGTACTTC. Encoded protein: CASSTGQGSHEQYF.

The CDR3 protein is CASSSLGLPQETQYF. The CDR3, as DNA: TGCGCCAGCAGCTCGCTAGGACTACCCCAAGAGACCCAGTACTTC. This chain connects TRBV5-1 to TRBJ2-5, with D possibly being TRBD2 (6 bases). This CDR3 region has 15 residues. Trimming took off 3 bases at V and 1 base at J, with 13 bases between the two ends. CDR1 is SGHRS and CDR2 is YFSETQ in the germline V gene.

The DNA for the CDR3 is TGTGCCAGCAGTGGGCCCCCGGGACAGCCTAGCAATCAGCCCCAGCATTTT. Translated, it gives CASSGPPGQPSNQPQHF. The chain is built from TRBV2 and TRBJ1-5; 7 bases are a match to TRBD1. V shed 4 bases, J shed 0 bases, and the junction held 9 bases outside the gene matches. The CDR3 sequence is 17 residues long. Per the germline V gene, CDR1 is SNHLY and CDR2 is FYNNEI.

The genes are TRBV4-1 and TRBJ2-7; 9 positions agree with TRBD1. CDR1 is MGHRA and CDR2 is YSYEKL in the germline V gene. The CDR3 totals 14 residues. V shed 5 bases, J shed 5 bases, and the junction held 7 bases outside the gene matches. CDR3 coding DNA: TGCGCCAGCAGCTTGGACAGGGGATCCCACGAGCAGTACTTC. It codes for CASSLDRGSHEQYF.